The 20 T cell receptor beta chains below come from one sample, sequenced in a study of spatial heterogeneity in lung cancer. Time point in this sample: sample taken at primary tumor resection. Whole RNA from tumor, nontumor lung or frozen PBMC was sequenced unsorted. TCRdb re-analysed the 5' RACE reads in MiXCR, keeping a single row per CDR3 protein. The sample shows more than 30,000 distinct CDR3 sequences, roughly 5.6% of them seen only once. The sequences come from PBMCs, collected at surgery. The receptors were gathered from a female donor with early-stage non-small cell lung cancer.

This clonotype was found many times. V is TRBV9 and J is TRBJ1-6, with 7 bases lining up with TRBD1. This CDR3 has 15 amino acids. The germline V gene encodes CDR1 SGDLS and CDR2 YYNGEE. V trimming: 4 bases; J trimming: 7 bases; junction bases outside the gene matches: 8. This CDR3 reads CASSTGTDENSPLHF. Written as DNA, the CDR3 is TGTGCCAGCAGCACCGGGACAGACGAGAATTCACCCCTCCACTTT.

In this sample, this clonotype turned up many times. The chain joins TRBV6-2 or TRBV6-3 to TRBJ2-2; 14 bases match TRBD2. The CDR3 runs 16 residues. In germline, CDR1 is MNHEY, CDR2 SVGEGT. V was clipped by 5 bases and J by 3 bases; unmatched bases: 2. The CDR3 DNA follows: TGTGCCAGCAGTGGGACTAGCGGGGGACACACCGGGGAGCTGTTTTTT. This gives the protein CASSGTSGGHTGELFF.

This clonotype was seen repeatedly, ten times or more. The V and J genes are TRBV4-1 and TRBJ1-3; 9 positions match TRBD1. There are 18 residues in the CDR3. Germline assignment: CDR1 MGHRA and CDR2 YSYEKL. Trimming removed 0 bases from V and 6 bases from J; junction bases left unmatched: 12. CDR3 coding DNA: TGCGCCAGCAGCCAAGAATCCCTGGGACAGGGCAGAGAAAACACCATATATTTT. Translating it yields CASSQESLGQGRENTIYF.

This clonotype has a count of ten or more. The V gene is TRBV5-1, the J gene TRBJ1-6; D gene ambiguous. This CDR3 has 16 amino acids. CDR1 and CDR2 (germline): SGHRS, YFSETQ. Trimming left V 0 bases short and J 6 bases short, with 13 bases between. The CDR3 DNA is TGCGCCAGCAGCTTGGCACCGTCTGGACGTAATTCACCCCTCCACTTT. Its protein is CASSLAPSGRNSPLHF.

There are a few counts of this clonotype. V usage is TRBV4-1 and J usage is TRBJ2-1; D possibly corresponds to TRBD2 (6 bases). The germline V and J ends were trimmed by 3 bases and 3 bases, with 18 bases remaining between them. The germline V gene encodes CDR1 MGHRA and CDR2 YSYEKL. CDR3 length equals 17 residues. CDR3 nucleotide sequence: TGCGCCAGCAGCCAGTTGGGACTCCGATCCCTCTACAATGAGCAGTTCTTC. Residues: CASSQLGLRSLYNEQFF.

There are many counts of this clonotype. The DNA of the CDR3 is TGCAGCGTGGGACAGGGGGTAGTCAATGAGCAGTTCTTC. Translation: CSVGQGVVNEQFF. The chain links TRBV29-1 to TRBJ2-1; 11 nucleotides line up with TRBD1. Trimming cost V 6 bases and J 6 bases; bases outside gene matches: 4. Germline CDR1 is SQVTM and CDR2 is ANQGSEA. CDR3 length: 13 amino acids.

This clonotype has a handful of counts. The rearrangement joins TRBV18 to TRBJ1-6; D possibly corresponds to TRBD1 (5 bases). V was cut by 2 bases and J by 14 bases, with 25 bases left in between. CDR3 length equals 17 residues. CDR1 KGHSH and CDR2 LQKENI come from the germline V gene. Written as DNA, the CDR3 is TGTGCCAGCTCACCAACGGCTTCGCAGGGACCCCTTCCAGCCCTCCACTTT. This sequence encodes CASSPTASQGPLPALHF.

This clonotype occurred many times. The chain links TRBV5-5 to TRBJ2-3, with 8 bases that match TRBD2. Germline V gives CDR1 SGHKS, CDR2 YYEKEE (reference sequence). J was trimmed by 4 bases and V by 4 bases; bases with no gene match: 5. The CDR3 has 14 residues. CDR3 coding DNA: TGTGCCAGCAGCCGGAGCGGGGGATCAGATACGCAGTATTTT. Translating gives CASSRSGGSDTQYF.

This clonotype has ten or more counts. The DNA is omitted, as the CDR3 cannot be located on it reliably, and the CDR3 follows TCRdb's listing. The CDR3 protein is CASSFLAGGNQPQHF. The chain couples TRBV27 to TRBJ1-5; the listed D gene, TRBD1, was not tested against the DNA. The germline V gene has CDR1 MNHEY and CDR2 SMNVEV (reference sequence). The CDR3 length equals 15 residues, ends included.

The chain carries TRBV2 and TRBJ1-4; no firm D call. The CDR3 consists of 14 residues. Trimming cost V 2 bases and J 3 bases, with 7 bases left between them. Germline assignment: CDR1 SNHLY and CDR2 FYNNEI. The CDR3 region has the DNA TGTGCCAGCAGTGAACGGGAATCTAATGAAAAACTGTTTTTT. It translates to CASSERESNEKLFF.

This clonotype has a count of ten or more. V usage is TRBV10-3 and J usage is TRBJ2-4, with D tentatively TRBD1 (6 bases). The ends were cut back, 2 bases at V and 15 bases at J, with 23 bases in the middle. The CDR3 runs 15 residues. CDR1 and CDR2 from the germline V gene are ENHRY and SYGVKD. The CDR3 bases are TGTGCCATCAGTGAGGGGACGGGACAATCATTAGAATTGTACTTC. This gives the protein CAISEGTGQSLELYF.

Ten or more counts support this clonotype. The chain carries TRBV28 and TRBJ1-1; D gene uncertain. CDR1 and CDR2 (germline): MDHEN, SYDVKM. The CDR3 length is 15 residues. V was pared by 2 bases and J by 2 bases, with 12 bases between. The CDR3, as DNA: TGTGCCAGCAGTTTAAGTACAGAATTCAACACTGAAGCTTTCTTT. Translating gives CASSLSTEFNTEAFF. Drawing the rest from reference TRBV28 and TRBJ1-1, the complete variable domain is DVKVTQSSRYLVKRTGEKVFLECVQDMDHENMFWYRQDPGLGLRLIYFSYDVKMKEKGDIPEGYSVSREKKERFSLILESASTNQTSMYLCASSLSTEFNTEAFFGQGTRLTVV.

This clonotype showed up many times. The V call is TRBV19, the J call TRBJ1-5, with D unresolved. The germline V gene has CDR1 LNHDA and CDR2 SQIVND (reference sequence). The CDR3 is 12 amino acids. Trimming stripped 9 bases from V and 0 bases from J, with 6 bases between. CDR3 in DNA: TGTGCCAGCCGTTATAGCAATCAGCCCCAGCATTTT. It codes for CASRYSNQPQHF.

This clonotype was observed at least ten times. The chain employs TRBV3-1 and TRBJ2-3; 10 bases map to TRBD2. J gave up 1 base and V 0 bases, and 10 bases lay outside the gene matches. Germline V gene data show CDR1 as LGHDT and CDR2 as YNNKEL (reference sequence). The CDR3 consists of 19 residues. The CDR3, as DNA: TGTGCCAGCAGCCAAGAAGCGGGGGGGCCAGTTTGGGGCACAGATACGCAGTATTTT. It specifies CASSQEAGGPVWGTDTQYF.

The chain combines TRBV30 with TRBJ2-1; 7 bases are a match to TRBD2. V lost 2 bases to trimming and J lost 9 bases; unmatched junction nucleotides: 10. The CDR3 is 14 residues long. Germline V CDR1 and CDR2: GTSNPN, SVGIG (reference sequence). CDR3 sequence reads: CAWSPPGREVEQFF. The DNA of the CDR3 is TGTGCCTGGAGTCCCCCGGGGAGGGAGGTTGAGCAGTTCTTC.

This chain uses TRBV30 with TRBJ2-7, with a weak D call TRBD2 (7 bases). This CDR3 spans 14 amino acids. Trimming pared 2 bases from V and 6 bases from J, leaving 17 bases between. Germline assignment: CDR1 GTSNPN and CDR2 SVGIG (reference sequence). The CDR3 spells CAWSRRAGEGEQYF. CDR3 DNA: TGTGCCTGGAGTCGGCGGGCAGGGGAGGGCGAGCAGTACTTC.

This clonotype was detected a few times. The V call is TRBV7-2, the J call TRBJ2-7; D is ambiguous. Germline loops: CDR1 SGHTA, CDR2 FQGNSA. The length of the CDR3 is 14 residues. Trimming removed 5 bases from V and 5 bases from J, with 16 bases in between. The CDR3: CASSPGRVSNEQYF. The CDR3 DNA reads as TGTGCCAGCAGCCCCGGAAGGGTTTCAAACGAGCAGTACTTC.

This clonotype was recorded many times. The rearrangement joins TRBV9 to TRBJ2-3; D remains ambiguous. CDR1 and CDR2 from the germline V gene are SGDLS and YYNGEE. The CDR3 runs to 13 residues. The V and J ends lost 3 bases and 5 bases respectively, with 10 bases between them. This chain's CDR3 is CASSATFKDTQYF. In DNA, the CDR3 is TGTGCCAGCAGCGCAACTTTCAAAGATACGCAGTATTTT.

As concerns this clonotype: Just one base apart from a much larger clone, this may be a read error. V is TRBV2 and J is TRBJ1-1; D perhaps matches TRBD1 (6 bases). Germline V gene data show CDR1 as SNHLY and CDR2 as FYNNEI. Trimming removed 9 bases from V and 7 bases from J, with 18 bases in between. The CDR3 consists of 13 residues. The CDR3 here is CARSATGRGEAFF. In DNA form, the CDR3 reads TGTGCCAGAAGCGCAACAGGGCGCGGTGAAGCTTTCTTT. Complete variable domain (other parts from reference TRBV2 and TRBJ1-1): EPEVTQTPSHQVTQMGQEVILRCVPISNHLYFYWYRQILGQKVEFLVSFYNNEISEKSEIFDDQFSVERPDGSNFTLKIRSTKLEDSAMYFCARSATGRGEAFFGQGTRLTVV.

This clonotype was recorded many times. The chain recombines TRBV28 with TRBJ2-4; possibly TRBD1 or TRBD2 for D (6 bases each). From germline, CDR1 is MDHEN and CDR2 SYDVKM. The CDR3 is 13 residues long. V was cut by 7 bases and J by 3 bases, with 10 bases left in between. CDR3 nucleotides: TGTGCCAGCAAGGAGGGGGGCAAAAACATTCAGTACTTC. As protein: CASKEGGKNIQYF. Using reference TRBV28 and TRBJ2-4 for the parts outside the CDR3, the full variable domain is DVKVTQSSRYLVKRTGEKVFLECVQDMDHENMFWYRQDPGLGLRLIYFSYDVKMKEKGDIPEGYSVSREKKERFSLILESASTNQTSMYLCASKEGGKNIQYFGAGTRLSVL.